The sample holds a few counts of the clone carrying this T cell receptor (beta chain). Antigen specificity is unknown. CDR1 is SGHRS, CDR2 YFSETQ, per germline. V gave up 2 bases and J gave up 4 bases; unmatched junction bases: 2. This CDR3 is 14 amino acids long. This record belongs to a study of T-cell memory formation after mild COVID-19. General observations from the study: Among clones peaking at day 37 in the second wave, SARS-CoV-2 specificity remained unconfirmed. Among CD4+ contracting clones, most were CM and EM, and CD8+ ones EMRA.

TCR alpha and TCR beta cDNA libraries with sample barcodes and UMIs came from 5'RACE using constant-segment primers. In TCRdb, the 5' RACE reads were re-called with MiXCR into one record per CDR3 protein. The data show roughly 200,000 distinct CDR3 sequences, with over 20% seen just once and approximately 22% held by the top ten. The chain carries TRBV5-1 and TRBJ2-2; 7 nucleotides align to TRBD2. This receptor was obtained from an adult woman who had mild COVID-19 (a few samples of this study predate the infection). Cell type and time point are not known. The sequenced material came from PBMCs or a T cell subset sorted from them (not recorded which). This CDR3 reads CASSFGEGTGELFF. CDR3 bases: TGCGCCAGCAGCTTCGGGGAGGGCACCGGGGAGCTGTTTTTT.